The present entry profiles one TCR beta chain with its context. What it recognizes is unknown. Primers included in the PCR were 60 Vbeta and 13 Jbeta primers. Using immunoSEQ multiplex PCR, the repertoire was profiled, and TCRdb retains in-frame clones only, with some absent. Found here are 95,000 to 150,000 clones, over 60% of them singletons; the top ten hold around 1.8%. Germline-derived CDR1 and CDR2 are SEHNR and FQNEAQ (reference sequence). The ends were cut back, 1 base at V and 2 bases at J, with 9 bases in the middle. This CDR3 is built from 15 residues. This entry comes from a study of cytomegalovirus exposure and HLA in healthy donors. Study outcomes and limitations: The authors considered a cluster of highly shared sequence variants likely to be a sequencing artifact. A later analysis linked a missense variant in DCLRE1C to the trimming of TCR beta V and J genes. In most subjects, TCR beta sequences reportedly gave accurate predictions of HLA-A and HLA-B alleles.

The V and J genes are TRBV7-9 and TRBJ1-5; no clear D gene. The clonotype originates from a middle-aged man in good health and CMV-seronegative. What was sequenced was PBMCs. Written as DNA, the CDR3 is TGTGCCAGCAGCTTAGATGGCTCAGGCAATCAGCCCCAGCATTTT. Amino acids: CASSLDGSGNQPQHF.